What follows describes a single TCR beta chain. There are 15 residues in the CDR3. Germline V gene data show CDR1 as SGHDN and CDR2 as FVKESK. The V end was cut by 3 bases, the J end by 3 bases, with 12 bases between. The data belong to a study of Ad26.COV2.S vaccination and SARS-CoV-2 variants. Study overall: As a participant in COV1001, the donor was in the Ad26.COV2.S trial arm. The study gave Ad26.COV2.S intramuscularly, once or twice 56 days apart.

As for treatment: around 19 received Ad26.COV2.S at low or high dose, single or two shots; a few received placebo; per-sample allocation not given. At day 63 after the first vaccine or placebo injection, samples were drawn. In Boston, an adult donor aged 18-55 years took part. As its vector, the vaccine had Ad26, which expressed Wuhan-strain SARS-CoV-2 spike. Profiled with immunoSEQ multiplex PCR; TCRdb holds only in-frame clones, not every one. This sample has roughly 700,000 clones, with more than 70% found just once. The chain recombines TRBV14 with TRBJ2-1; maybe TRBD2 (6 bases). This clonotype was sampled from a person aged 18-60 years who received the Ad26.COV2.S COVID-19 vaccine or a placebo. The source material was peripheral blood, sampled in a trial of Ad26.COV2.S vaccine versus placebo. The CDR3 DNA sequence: TGTGCCAGCAGCCACTCCGGGCGGGGCTACAATGAGCAGTTCTTC. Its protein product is CASSHSGRGYNEQFF.